Shown below are 18 T cell receptor beta chains from a single sample sequenced in a study of early T cells in non-severe SARS-CoV-2 infection. TCRdb reprocessed the 5' RACE reads via MiXCR and lists one record per CDR3 protein. The sample contains approximately 64,000 distinct CDR3 sequences, 4.9% of which appear only once. Sequenced: whole blood. The receptors derive from an adult who was a healthcare worker with PCR-confirmed SARS-CoV-2 infection or an uninfected control (not recorded which).

V usage is TRBV24-1 and J usage is TRBJ2-1, with D uncertain. The CDR3 is made up of 14 amino acids. The V end lost 3 bases, the J end lost 6 bases, and 11 bases lay between the germline ends. The germline CDR1 and CDR2 sequences are KGHDR and SFDVKD. The CDR3 DNA reads TGTGCCACCAGTGATCCCCGCAAGGTCAATGAGCAGTTCTTC. It yields the protein CATSDPRKVNEQFF.

This clonotype was detected ten times or more. This chain uses TRBV6-5 with TRBJ1-1, with 8 bases lining up with TRBD1. This CDR3 spans 14 amino acids. With 6 bases clipped from V and 0 bases from J, the junction kept 3 bases outside the gene matches. Germline lookup yields CDR1 MNHEY and CDR2 SVGAGI. This CDR3 is CASSRGRMNTEAFF. CDR3 in DNA: TGTGCCAGCAGCAGGGGGCGAATGAACACTGAAGCTTTCTTT.

The V and J genes are TRBV20-1 and TRBJ2-5, with 11 nucleotides matching TRBD2. This CDR3 is built from 15 residues. The germline CDR1 and CDR2 sequences are DFQATT and SNEGSKA (reference sequence). The junction had 8 bases not matched to a gene; V was cut back by 4 bases and J by 4 bases. Written as DNA, the CDR3 is TGCAGTGCTAAGACGACTAGCGGGATAGGAGAGACCCAGTACTTC. It encodes CSAKTTSGIGETQYF.

This clonotype was seen ten or more times. The chain is built from TRBV6-6 and TRBJ2-6; D gene unclear. CDR1 MNHNY and CDR2 SVGAGI come from the germline V gene (reference sequence). Trimming shortened V by 6 bases and J by 2 bases, and 2 bases separated the two germline ends. CDR3 length equals 12 residues. CDR3 residues: CASSPGANVLTF. The CDR3 coding sequence is TGTGCCAGCAGCCCTGGGGCCAACGTCCTGACTTTC.

This clonotype has ten or more counts. The rearrangement joins TRBV7-8 to TRBJ2-7; D is ambiguous. V dropped 2 bases and J dropped 5 bases, with 7 bases sitting between them. In germline, CDR1 is SGHVS, CDR2 FQNEAQ. The CDR3 has 12 residues. The CDR3 is CASSLRVDEQYF. The CDR3 region has the DNA TGTGCCAGCAGCTTAAGGGTAGACGAGCAGTACTTC. The complete variable domain, with remaining parts taken from reference TRBV7-8 and TRBJ2-7, reads GAGVSQSPRYKVAKRGQDVALRCDPISGHVSLFWYQQALGQGPEFLTYFQNEAQLDKSGLPSDRFFAERPEGSVSTLKIQRTQQEDSAVYLCASSLRVDEQYFGPGTRLTVT.

To note about this clonotype: It may be a read error: a sequence one base away is much more abundant. This chain uses TRBV7-9 with TRBJ2-3; 11 positions match TRBD2. Germline-derived CDR1 and CDR2 are SEHNR and FQNEAQ (reference sequence). This CDR3 has 15 amino acids. In nucleotides, the CDR3 is TGTACCAGCAGTCTTAGCGGGGGGGCCGCAGATACGCAGTATTTT. Translating it yields CTSSLSGGAADTQYF.

This clonotype was recorded a few times. This chain connects TRBV27 to TRBJ2-3; D may match TRBD1 or TRBD2 (5 bases each). Trimming stripped 6 bases from V and 6 bases from J, with 13 bases between. CDR1 MNHEY and CDR2 SMNVEV come from the germline V gene (reference sequence). The CDR3 is 13 residues long. The CDR3 nucleotides are TGTGCCAGCAGCCGAGGGGCTCCGGATACGCAGTATTTT. It yields the protein CASSRGAPDTQYF.

This clonotype was seen ten or more times. The genes are TRBV29-1 and TRBJ2-6, with D perhaps TRBD1 (6 bases). The CDR3 has 15 residues. The ends were cut back, 4 bases at V and 3 bases at J, with 13 bases in the middle. In germline, CDR1 is SQVTM, CDR2 ANQGSEA. CDR3 in amino acids: CSVARGTSGANVLTF. The CDR3 DNA reads as TGCAGCGTTGCCAGGGGCACGAGTGGGGCCAACGTCCTGACTTTC.

This clonotype was observed many times. The chain is built from TRBV7-2 and TRBJ1-5; TRBD1 matches 9 bases. The CDR3 consists of 15 residues. The J segment lost 6 bases and the V segment lost 5 bases, leaving 8 bases of the junction unmatched. CDR1 is SGHTA and CDR2 is FQGNSA in the germline V gene. This CDR3 is CASSIWTGAGQPQHF. In nucleotides, the CDR3 is TGTGCCAGCAGCATATGGACAGGGGCAGGTCAGCCCCAGCATTTT. The entire variable domain, with the rest obtained from reference TRBV7-2 and TRBJ1-5, is as follows: GAGVSQSPSNKVTEKGKDVELRCDPISGHTALYWYRQSLGQGLEFLIYFQGNSAPDKSGLPSDRFSAERTGGSVSTLTIQRTQQEDSAVYLCASSIWTGAGQPQHFGDGTRLSIL.

Many counts were recorded for this clonotype. The genes are TRBV5-1 and TRBJ2-7; TRBD1 matches at 7 bases. The germline V gene has CDR1 SGHRS and CDR2 YFSETQ. This CDR3 is 14 amino acids long. V was clipped by 1 base and J by 5 bases; unmatched bases: 6. CDR3 protein: CASSLLPGTDEQYF. For the CDR3, the DNA is TGCGCCAGCAGCTTGTTACCCGGGACAGACGAGCAGTACTTC.

This clonotype was recorded at least ten times. This rearrangement joins TRBV10-3 to TRBJ2-4, with 8 positions matching TRBD1. Germline assignment: CDR1 ENHRY and CDR2 SYGVKD. The CDR3 is made up of 14 amino acids. Unmatched junction bases numbered 5, after V lost 4 bases and J lost 6 bases. DNA of the CDR3: TGTGCCATCAGTGTAGGGGGACAGGCAAACATTCAGTACTTC. Protein sequence: CAISVGGQANIQYF.

The chain combines TRBV19 with TRBJ2-1; tentatively, D is TRBD2 (5 bases). This CDR3 has 11 residues. Deletions cut 5 bases from V and 9 bases from J, with 8 bases between. Germline loops: CDR1 LNHDA, CDR2 SQIVND (reference sequence). CDR3 nucleotide sequence: TGTGCCAGTAGTCCCGGGGTTGAGCAGTTCTTC. It encodes CASSPGVEQFF.

This clonotype turned up a few times. The CDR3 nucleotides read TGTGCCAGCAGTGAAAGGTGGACGGTTTTAGAGCAGTACTTC. Its translation: CASSERWTVLEQYF. J is TRBJ2-7 and V is TRBV2; the D is unclear. CDR3 length equals 14 residues. Trimming left V 2 bases short and J 7 bases short, with 15 bases between. Germline V gene sequence: CDR1 SNHLY, CDR2 FYNNEI.

This clonotype showed up many times. The rearrangement joins TRBV6-1 to TRBJ2-7; TRBD1 or TRBD2 may be the D gene (6 bases each). The germline CDR1 and CDR2 sequences are MNHNS and SASEGT. The CDR3 length is 15 residues. V lost 5 bases to trimming and J lost 1 base, with 15 bases between them. The CDR3, as DNA: TGTGCCAGCAGTACTGTCTCGGGGGCATCCTACGAGCAGTACTTC. Residues: CASSTVSGASYEQYF.

Details on this clonotype: Compared with germline, one end of the junction differs, possibly owing to a read error. Here the CDR3 reads CAGSPGPPITTGELFF. The CDR3, as DNA: TGTGCCGGCAGCCCGGGTCCTCCAATTACTACCGGGGAGCTGTTTTTT. The chain uses TRBV5-6 and TRBJ2-2; no firm D call. Germline assignment: CDR1 SGHDT and CDR2 YYEEEE. The length of the CDR3 is 16 residues.

This clonotype has a handful of counts. The CDR3 protein is CASSRTVSRHEQYF. For the CDR3, the DNA is TGTGCCAGCAGCCGGACAGTGTCTCGCCACGAGCAGTACTTC. The gene calls are TRBV25-1 and TRBJ2-7, with a possible D match to TRBD1 (6 bases). The CDR3 length is 14 residues. CDR1 and CDR2 (germline): MGHDK, SYGVNS. Trimming removed 6 bases from V and 5 bases from J, with 17 bases in between.

This clonotype has just a few counts. V is TRBV7-8 and J is TRBJ2-7, with 7 bases fitting TRBD2. From germline, CDR1 is SGHVS and CDR2 FQNEAQ. V lost 7 bases to trimming and J lost 0 bases; unmatched junction nucleotides: 9. This CDR3 contains 15 residues. The CDR3 region has the DNA TGTGCCAGCACGTCCGGGGGGAGACTCTCCTACGAGCAGTACTTC. It yields the protein CASTSGGRLSYEQYF.

This clonotype was counted many times. The CDR3 region is CASSLELAGGPQDTQYF. CDR3 DNA sequence: TGTGCCAGCAGCTTAGAACTAGCGGGGGGCCCCCAGGATACGCAGTATTTT. The gene calls are TRBV11-2 and TRBJ2-3; 12 nucleotides align to TRBD2. CDR3 length: 17 residues. Germline loops: CDR1 SGHAT, CDR2 FQNNGV. Trimming cost V 0 bases and J 6 bases; bases outside gene matches: 7.